The rows below give T cell receptor beta chains drawn from one sample of a study of patients and donors after allogeneic stem cell transplantation. TCRdb reanalysed the RT-PCR reads using MiXCR and keeps one entry per CDR3 protein. There are fewer than 180,000 distinct CDR3 sequences in the sample; about 40% occur only once, and about 50% lies in the top ten. Specimen: blood, either unsorted or a sorted T cell fraction (not recorded which). These TCRs come from a human donor who was either an allogeneic HSCT recipient or a stem cell or donor lymphocyte infusion donor (not recorded which). It is not recorded whose cells these are; they may come from a transplant donor. Each CDR3 is given with its conserved first and last residue. A D gene is named only where the DNA matches it firmly. For some rows the clone size is stated as once, few or many, or as a class when expanded; others skip it.

V gene	clone size	CDR3 length	J gene	D gene	CDR3 DNA	CDR3 protein
TRBV20-1	.	14	TRBJ1-3	.	TGCAGTGCTAGAAGCCGGGATGCTGGAAACACCATATATTTT	CSARSRDAGNTIYF
TRBV7-9	.	15	TRBJ1-5	TRBD1	TGTGCCAGCAGCCTACAGGGGGACGGCAATCAGCCCCAGCATTTT	CASSLQGDGNQPQHF
TRBV11-2	.	16	TRBJ1-1	.	TGTGCCAGCAGCTTAGCCTCGGGTTATATGAACACTGAAGCTTTCTTT	CASSLASGYMNTEAFF
TRBV6-5	.	14	TRBJ1-2	.	TGTGCCAGCAGTTACTCTCGTATTAACTATGGCTACACCTTC	CASSYSRINYGYTF
TRBV5-1	.	12	TRBJ2-3	.	TGCGCCAGCGGGGAAGGGGAGGATACGCAGTATTTT	CASGEGEDTQYF
TRBV20-1	.	12	TRBJ2-1	.	TGCAGTGCGGCCAGAACCTACAATGAGCAGTTCTTC	CSAARTYNEQFF
TRBV7-9	many	15	TRBJ1-1	TRBD1	TGTGCCAGCAGCACCGGGACAGGATTGAAGACTGAAGCTTTCTTT	CASSTGTGLKTEAFF
TRBV9	.	14	TRBJ1-1	.	TGTGCCAGCAGCCCGCCTGGGAGCGGCACTGAAGCTTTCTTT	CASSPPGSGTEAFF
TRBV20-1	few	13	TRBJ1-4	.	TGCAGTGCTAGACCTAGAGCCCGGGAAAAACTGTTTTTT	CSARPRAREKLFF
TRBV3-1	few	15	TRBJ1-5	.	TGTGCCAGCAGCCAAGAGGCAGGGTTTAATCAGCCCCAGCATTTT	CASSQEAGFNQPQHF
TRBV6-1	.	13	TRBJ1-6	TRBD1	TGTGCCAATTCGGACAGGGGTAATTCACCCCTCCACTTT	CANSDRGNSPLHF
TRBV7-9	many	11	TRBJ1-5	.	TGTGCCAGCAGCTTTGAGGGAGCCCAGCATTTT	CASSFEGAQHF
TRBV2	few	16	TRBJ1-6	.	TGTGCCAGCAGCCTCACCGGTAGCTCCTATAATTCACCCCTCCACTTT	CASSLTGSSYNSPLHF
TRBV6-5	.	16	TRBJ2-2	.	TGTGCCAGCAGTTACGTCAGGGCTCCGAACACCGGGGAGCTGTTTTTT	CASSYVRAPNTGELFF
TRBV7-9	.	14	TRBJ2-2	TRBD1	TGTGCCAGCAGCTCCCCAGGGGGCGCCGGGGAGCTGTTTTTT	CASSSPGGAGELFF
TRBV7-2	.	15	TRBJ1-1	.	TGTGCCAGCAGCTTAGTGTCCGGGGCAGGGAGAGAAGCTTTCTTT	CASSLVSGAGREAFF
TRBV12-3/TRBV12-4	few	14	TRBJ2-7	.	TGTGCCAGCAGTTTCCGGCTAACAGGCCACGAGCAGTACTTC	CASSFRLTGHEQYF
TRBV5-1	once	17	TRBJ2-1	TRBD2	TGCGCCAGCAGCCTACGGACTAGCGGGGCCTCCTACAATGAGCAGTTCTTC	CASSLRTSGASYNEQFF